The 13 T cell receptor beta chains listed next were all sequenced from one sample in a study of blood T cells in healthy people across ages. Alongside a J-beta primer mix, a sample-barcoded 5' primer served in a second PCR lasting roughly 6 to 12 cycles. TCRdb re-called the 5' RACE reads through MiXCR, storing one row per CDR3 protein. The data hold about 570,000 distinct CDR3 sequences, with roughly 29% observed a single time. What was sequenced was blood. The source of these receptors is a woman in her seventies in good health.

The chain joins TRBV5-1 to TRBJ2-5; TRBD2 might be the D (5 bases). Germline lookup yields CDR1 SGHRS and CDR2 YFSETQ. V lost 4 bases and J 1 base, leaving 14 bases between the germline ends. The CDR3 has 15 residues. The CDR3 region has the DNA TGCGCCAGCAGCCGGGGAAGAGAGGTCCAAGAGACCCAGTACTTC. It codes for CASSRGREVQETQYF.

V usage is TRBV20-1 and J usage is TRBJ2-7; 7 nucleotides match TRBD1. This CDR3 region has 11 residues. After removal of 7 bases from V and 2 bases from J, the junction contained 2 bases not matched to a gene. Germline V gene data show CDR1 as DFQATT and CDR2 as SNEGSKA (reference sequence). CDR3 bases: TGCAGTGTGGGACAGCCCTACGAGCAGTACTTC. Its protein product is CSVGQPYEQYF.

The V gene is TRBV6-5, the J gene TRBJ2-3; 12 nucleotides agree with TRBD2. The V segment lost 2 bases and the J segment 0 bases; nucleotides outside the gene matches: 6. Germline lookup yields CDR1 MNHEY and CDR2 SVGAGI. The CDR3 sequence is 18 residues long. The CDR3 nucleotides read TGTGCCAGCAGTTACCAAGGACTAGCGGGGACTAGCACAGATACGCAGTATTTT. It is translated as CASSYQGLAGTSTDTQYF.

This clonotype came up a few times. CDR3 residues: CASSKGRDYTGELFF. CDR3 in DNA: TGTGCCAGCAGCAAGGGGCGGGATTACACCGGGGAGCTGTTTTTT. This chain links TRBV21-1 with TRBJ2-2; the table's D call TRBD1 went unverified against the DNA. TRBV21-1 is classified as a pseudogene. This CDR3 has 15 residues.

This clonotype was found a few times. CDR3 sequence reads: CASSELGGGASGNTIYF. The CDR3 nucleotides are TGTGCCAGCAGTGAATTAGGCGGGGGGGCGTCTGGAAACACCATATATTTT. The gene calls are TRBV25-1 and TRBJ1-3; D might be TRBD1 (6 bases). The CDR3 length is 17 residues. The germline CDR1 and CDR2 sequences are MGHDK and SYGVNS. The V end was cut by 1 base, the J end by 1 base, with 14 bases between.

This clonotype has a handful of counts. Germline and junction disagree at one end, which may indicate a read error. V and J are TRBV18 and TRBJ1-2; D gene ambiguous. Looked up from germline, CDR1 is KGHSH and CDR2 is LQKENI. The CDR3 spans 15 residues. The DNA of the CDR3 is TGTACCAGCTCACCACGGGATAAGCCACACTATGGCTACACCTTC. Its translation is CTSSPRDKPHYGYTF. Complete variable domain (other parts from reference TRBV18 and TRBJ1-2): NAGVMQNPRHLVRRRGQEARLRCSPMKGHSHVYWYRQLPEEGLKFMVYLQKENIIDESGMPKERFSAEFPKEGPSILRIQQVVRGDSAAYFCTSSPRDKPHYGYTFGSGTRLTVV.

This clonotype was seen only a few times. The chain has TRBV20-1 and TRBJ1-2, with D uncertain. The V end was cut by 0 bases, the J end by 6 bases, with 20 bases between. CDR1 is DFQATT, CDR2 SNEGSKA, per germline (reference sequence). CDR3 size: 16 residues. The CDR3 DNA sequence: TGCAGTGCTAGAGACGTCTCAACTGGAGGTTCGGATGGCTACACCTTC. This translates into CSARDVSTGGSDGYTF.

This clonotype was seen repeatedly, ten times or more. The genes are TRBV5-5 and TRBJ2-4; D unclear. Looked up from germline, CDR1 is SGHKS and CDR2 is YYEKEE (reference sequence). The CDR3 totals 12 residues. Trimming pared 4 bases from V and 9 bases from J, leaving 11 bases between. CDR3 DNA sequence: TGTGCCAGCAGCCCTGCAAACAGCATTCAGTACTTC. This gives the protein CASSPANSIQYF.

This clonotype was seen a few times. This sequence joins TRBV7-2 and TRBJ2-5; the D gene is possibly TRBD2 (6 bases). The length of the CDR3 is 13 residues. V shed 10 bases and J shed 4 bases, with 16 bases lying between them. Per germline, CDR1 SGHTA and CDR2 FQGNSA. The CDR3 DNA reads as TGTGCCACCGGCCCAGCGGGTGGAGAGACCCAGTACTTC. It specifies CATGPAGGETQYF.

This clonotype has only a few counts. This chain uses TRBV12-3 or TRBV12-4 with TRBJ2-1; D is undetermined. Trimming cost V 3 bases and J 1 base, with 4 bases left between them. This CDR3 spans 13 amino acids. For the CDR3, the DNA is TGTGCCAGCAGTTTTCTTTCCTACAATGAGCAGTTCTTC. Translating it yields CASSFLSYNEQFF.

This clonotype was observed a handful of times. This CDR3 reads CASSQDRSGETQYF. CDR3 DNA: TGTGCCAGCAGCCAGGACAGGAGTGGAGAGACCCAGTACTTC. The V call is TRBV7-9, the J call TRBJ2-5; 7 bases are shared with TRBD1. There are 14 residues in the CDR3. In germline, CDR1 is SEHNR, CDR2 FQNEAQ (reference sequence). Trimming took 5 bases from V and 4 from J; bases not matched to a gene: 7.

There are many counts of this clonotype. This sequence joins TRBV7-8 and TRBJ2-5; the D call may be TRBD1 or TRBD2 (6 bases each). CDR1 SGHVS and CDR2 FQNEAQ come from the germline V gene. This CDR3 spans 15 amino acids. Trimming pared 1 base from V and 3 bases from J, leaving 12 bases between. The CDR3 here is CASSLGWGAKETQYF. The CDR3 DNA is TGTGCCAGCAGCTTAGGGTGGGGGGCGAAAGAGACCCAGTACTTC.

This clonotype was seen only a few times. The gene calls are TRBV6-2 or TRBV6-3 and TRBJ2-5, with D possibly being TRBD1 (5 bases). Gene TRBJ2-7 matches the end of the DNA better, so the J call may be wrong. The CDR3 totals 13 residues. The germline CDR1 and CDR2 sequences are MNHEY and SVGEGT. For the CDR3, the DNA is TGTGCCAGCACAATCCCTAGGGGAATCGAGCAGTACTTC. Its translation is CASTIPRGIEQYF.